These 15 T cell receptor beta chains originate from one sample sequenced in a study of PD-1 blockade in classical Hodgkin lymphoma. Some clones are missing from TCRdb's copy, which holds only in-frame ones; the method was immunoSEQ multiplex PCR. Of 15,000 to 20,000 clones in the sample, roughly three quarters were seen once. Following autologous stem cell transplantation, relapse occurred in every patient, and exposure to brentuximab vedotin varied. Specimen: peripheral blood mononuclear cells (PBMCs), collected before the second cycle of nivolumab. These receptors were collected from a human donor with classical Hodgkin lymphoma.

The chain couples TRBV10-3 to TRBJ2-2; weak D call: TRBD1 (6 bases). Trimming left V 9 bases short and J 0 bases short, with 14 bases between. Germline values: CDR1 ENHRY, CDR2 SYGVKD. CDR3 length: 15 amino acids. CDR3 sequence: CAMAKQGPNTGELFF. CDR3 nucleotides: TGTGCCATGGCTAAACAGGGCCCGAACACCGGGGAGCTGTTTTTT.

The chain uses TRBV28 and TRBJ1-5; TRBD1 is a possible D gene (5 bases). The germline V gene has CDR1 MDHEN and CDR2 SYDVKM. V lost 6 bases and J 1 base, leaving 13 bases between the germline ends. This CDR3 contains 15 residues. The CDR3 protein is CASRTASGSNQPQHF. CDR3 coding DNA: TGTGCCAGCAGAACTGCCTCAGGGAGCAATCAGCCCCAGCATTTT.

This clone was counted a single time. This rearrangement joins TRBV15 to TRBJ2-1, with D perhaps matching TRBD1 or TRBD2 (5 bases each). CDR1 and CDR2 (germline): LNHNV, YYDKDF (reference sequence). V was trimmed by 3 bases and J by 7 bases, leaving 19 bases between them. The CDR3 runs 16 residues. The CDR3, as DNA: TGTGCCACCAGCAGGGGACGAGGTCTACCGGGGAATGAGCAGTTCTTC. Its protein is CATSRGRGLPGNEQFF.

Details on this clone: Other DNA sequences from this sample encode an identical CDR3 as well. The chain carries TRBV7-2 and TRBJ1-1, with TRBD1 matching over 10 bases. The CDR3 loop spans 14 amino acids. CDR1 and CDR2 from the germline V gene are SGHTA and FQGNSA. Trimming at V came to 6 bases and at J to 8 bases, leaving 9 bases not matched to a gene. The CDR3 reads CASSPTPGQGEAFF. The CDR3 region has the DNA TGTGCCAGCAGTCCTACTCCGGGACAGGGGGAAGCTTTCTTT.

The chain links TRBV11-1 to TRBJ2-7, with 9 bases aligning to TRBD2. Germline loops: CDR1 SGHAT, CDR2 FQDESV (reference sequence). This CDR3 spans 17 amino acids. Losses at the gene ends were 4 bases for V and 4 bases for J; bases not matched to a gene: 14. The CDR3 is CASSSPGGLAGKYEQYF. Here the CDR3 DNA reads TGTGCCAGCAGCTCCCCAGGAGGGCTAGCGGGAAAATACGAGCAGTACTTC.

V usage is TRBV10-3 and J usage is TRBJ1-3; TRBD1 aligns across 7 bases. The CDR3 totals 14 residues. CDR1 is ENHRY, CDR2 SYGVKD, per germline. J gave up 0 bases and V 8 bases, and 4 bases lay outside the gene matches. The CDR3 sequence: CAIATGPSGNTIYF. Here the CDR3 DNA reads TGTGCCATCGCGACAGGGCCCTCTGGAAACACCATATATTTT.

The chain uses TRBV28 and TRBJ1-4, with D possibly TRBD1 on 5 matching bases. Trimming removed 5 bases at V and 8 bases at J, with 15 bases between. CDR1 MDHEN and CDR2 SYDVKM come from the germline V gene. The CDR3 is 14 amino acids. The CDR3 DNA is TGTGCCAGCAGTGCCGCAACGGGGGAGGAAAAACTGTTTTTT. This gives the protein CASSAATGEEKLFF. The variable domain in full, completed from reference TRBV28 and TRBJ1-4, reads DVKVTQSSRYLVKRTGEKVFLECVQDMDHENMFWYRQDPGLGLRLIYFSYDVKMKEKGDIPEGYSVSREKKERFSLILESASTNQTSMYLCASSAATGEEKLFFGSGTQLSVL.

This chain uses TRBV2 with TRBJ2-1; 8 nucleotides agree with TRBD2. The CDR3 runs 14 residues. After removal of 4 bases from V and 9 bases from J, the junction contained 8 bases not matched to a gene. CDR1 and CDR2 from the germline V gene are SNHLY and FYNNEI. CDR3 amino acids: CASSGEKRGSEQFF. In DNA, the CDR3 is TGTGCCAGCAGTGGGGAAAAGCGGGGGAGTGAGCAGTTCTTC.

The V call is TRBV7-7, the J call TRBJ1-2; D is perhaps TRBD1 (6 bases). This CDR3 is 18 amino acids long. The ends were cut back, 1 base at V and 1 base at J, with 19 bases in the middle. Germline V gene data show CDR1 as SSHAT and CDR2 as FNYEAQ (reference sequence). This CDR3 is CASSLDFRWTEVNYGYTF. The CDR3 DNA reads TGTGCCAGCAGCTTAGATTTTAGATGGACAGAAGTTAACTATGGCTACACCTTC.

V gene TRBV10-3 combines with J gene TRBJ2-6; a possible D gene is TRBD2 (7 bases). This CDR3 spans 18 amino acids. Trimming pared 6 bases from V and 0 bases from J, leaving 18 bases between. Germline loops: CDR1 ENHRY, CDR2 SYGVKD. The CDR3 DNA follows: TGTGCCATCAGAGGGGGGGGGCAAGGTGGCTCTGGGGCCAACGTCCTGACTTTC. Its protein is CAIRGGGQGGSGANVLTF.

The chain has TRBV5-6 and TRBJ1-1, with 8 bases matching TRBD1. Germline assignment: CDR1 SGHDT and CDR2 YYEEEE. V gave up 4 bases and J gave up 6 bases; unmatched junction bases: 8. The CDR3 has 14 amino acids. Written as DNA, the CDR3 is TGTGCCAGCAGCCCCTGGCAGGGGGCCTCTGAAGCTTTCTTT. Amino acid sequence: CASSPWQGASEAFF.

The V and J genes are TRBV28 and TRBJ2-7; TRBD1 matches at 9 bases. The V gene's germline CDR1 is MDHEN and CDR2 SYDVKM. The ends lost 7 bases at V and 3 bases at J; junction bases unmatched: 19. The CDR3 has 18 residues. CDR3: CASTPKKYRLTGGYEQYF. CDR3 nucleotides: TGTGCCAGCACTCCCAAGAAGTATCGCCTGACAGGGGGCTACGAGCAGTACTTC.

The genes are TRBV28 and TRBJ1-5, with D uncertain. This CDR3 contains 12 residues. Germline V lookup: CDR1 MDHEN, CDR2 SYDVKM. The V end was cut by 7 bases, the J end by 2 bases, with 6 bases between. The DNA for the CDR3 is TGTGCCAGCACAGCGGGCAATCAGCCCCAGCATTTT. This gives the protein CASTAGNQPQHF.

The rearrangement joins TRBV7-2 to TRBJ1-1; D uncertain. The V gene lost 5 bases and the J gene lost 0 bases, with 10 bases spanning the gap. Germline lookup yields CDR1 SGHTA and CDR2 FQGNSA. This CDR3 has 14 amino acids. CDR3 protein: CASSLRNLNTEAFF. In nucleotides, the CDR3 is TGTGCCAGCAGCCTTCGCAATCTGAACACTGAAGCTTTCTTT.

The J gene is TRBJ1-1, the V gene TRBV9, with 7 bases identical to TRBD1. The CDR3 is 12 amino acids. The germline CDR1 and CDR2 sequences are SGDLS and YYNGEE. V shed 3 bases and J 8 bases; nucleotides not matched to a gene: 4. Here the CDR3 DNA reads TGTGCCAGCAGCGACGACAGGGTGGAAGCTTTCTTT. The encoded protein is CASSDDRVEAFF.